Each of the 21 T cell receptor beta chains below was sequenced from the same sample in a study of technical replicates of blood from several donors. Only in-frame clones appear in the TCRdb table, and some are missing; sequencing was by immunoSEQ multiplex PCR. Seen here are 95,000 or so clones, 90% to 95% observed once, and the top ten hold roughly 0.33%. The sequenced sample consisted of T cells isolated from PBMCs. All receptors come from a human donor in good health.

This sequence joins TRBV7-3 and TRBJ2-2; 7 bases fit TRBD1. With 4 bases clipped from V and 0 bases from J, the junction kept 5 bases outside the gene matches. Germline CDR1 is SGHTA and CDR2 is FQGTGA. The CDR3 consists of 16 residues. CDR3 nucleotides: TGTGCCAGCAGCTCGACAGGGCCAGCGAACACCGGGGAGCTGTTTTTT. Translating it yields CASSSTGPANTGELFF.

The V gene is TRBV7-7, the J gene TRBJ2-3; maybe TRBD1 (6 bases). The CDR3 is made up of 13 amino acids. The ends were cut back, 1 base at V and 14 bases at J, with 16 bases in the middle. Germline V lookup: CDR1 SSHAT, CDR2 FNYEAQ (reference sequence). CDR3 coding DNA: TGTGCCAGCAGCTTAGGATCACGGACAGTGGTGTATTTT. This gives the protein CASSLGSRTVVYF. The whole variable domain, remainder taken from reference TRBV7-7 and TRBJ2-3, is GAGVSQSPRYKVTKRGQDVTLRCDPISSHATLYWYQQALGQGPEFLTYFNYEAQPDKSGLPSDRFSAERPEGSISTLTIQRTEQRDSAMYRCASSLGSRTVVYFGPGTRLTVL.

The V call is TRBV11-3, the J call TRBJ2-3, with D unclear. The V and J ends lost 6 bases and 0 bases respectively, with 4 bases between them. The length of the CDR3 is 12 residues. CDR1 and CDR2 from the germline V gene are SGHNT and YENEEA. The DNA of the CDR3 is TGTGCCAGCAGGCGTAGCACAGATACGCAGTATTTT. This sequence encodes CASRRSTDTQYF.

The CDR3, as DNA: TGTGCCAGCAGCTTAGGACCCATAGGGCGGGAAACCTACGAGCAGTACTTC. Protein sequence: CASSLGPIGRETYEQYF. The rearrangement links TRBV11-3 to TRBJ2-7; TRBD2 is a possible D gene (6 bases). Germline lookup yields CDR1 SGHNT and CDR2 YENEEA. CDR3 length equals 17 residues. Trimming stripped 1 base from V and 2 bases from J, with 18 bases between.

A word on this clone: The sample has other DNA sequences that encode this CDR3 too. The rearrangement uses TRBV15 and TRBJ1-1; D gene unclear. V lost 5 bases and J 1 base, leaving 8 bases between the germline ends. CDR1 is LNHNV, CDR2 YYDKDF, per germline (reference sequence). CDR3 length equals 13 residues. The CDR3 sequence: CATSRQANTEAFF. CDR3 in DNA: TGTGCCACCAGCCGGCAGGCGAACACTGAAGCTTTCTTT.

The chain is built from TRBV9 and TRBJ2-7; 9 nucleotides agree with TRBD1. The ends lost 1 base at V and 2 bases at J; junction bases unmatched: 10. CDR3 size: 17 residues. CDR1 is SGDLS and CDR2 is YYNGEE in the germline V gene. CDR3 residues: CASSVSADRGTPYEQYF. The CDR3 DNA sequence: TGTGCCAGCAGCGTAAGCGCGGACAGGGGAACCCCCTACGAGCAGTACTTC.

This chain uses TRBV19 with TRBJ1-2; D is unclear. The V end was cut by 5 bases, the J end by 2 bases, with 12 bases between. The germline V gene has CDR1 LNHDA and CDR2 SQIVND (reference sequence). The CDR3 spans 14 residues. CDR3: CASSPSPGNYGYTF. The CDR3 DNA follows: TGTGCCAGTAGTCCCTCCCCAGGAAACTATGGCTACACCTTC.

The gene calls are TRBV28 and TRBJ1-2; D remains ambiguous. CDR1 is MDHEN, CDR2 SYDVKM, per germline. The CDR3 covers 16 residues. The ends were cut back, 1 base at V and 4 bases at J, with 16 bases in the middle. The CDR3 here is CASSLYFGGFSYGYTF. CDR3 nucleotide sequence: TGTGCCAGCAGTTTATATTTTGGCGGTTTTAGCTATGGCTACACCTTC.

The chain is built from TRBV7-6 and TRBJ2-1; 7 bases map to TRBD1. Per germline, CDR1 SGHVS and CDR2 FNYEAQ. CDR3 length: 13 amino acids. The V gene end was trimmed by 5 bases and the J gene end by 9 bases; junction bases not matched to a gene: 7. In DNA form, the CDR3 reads TGTGCCAGCAGCAGGGACAGAAGGGGTGAGCAGTTCTTC. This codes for CASSRDRRGEQFF.

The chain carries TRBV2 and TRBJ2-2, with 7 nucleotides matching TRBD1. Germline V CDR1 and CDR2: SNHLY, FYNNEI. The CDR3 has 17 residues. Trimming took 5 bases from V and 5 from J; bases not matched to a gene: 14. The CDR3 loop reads CASSPLTGTDATGELFF. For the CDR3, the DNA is TGTGCCAGCAGTCCCTTGACAGGGACAGACGCGACCGGGGAGCTGTTTTTT.

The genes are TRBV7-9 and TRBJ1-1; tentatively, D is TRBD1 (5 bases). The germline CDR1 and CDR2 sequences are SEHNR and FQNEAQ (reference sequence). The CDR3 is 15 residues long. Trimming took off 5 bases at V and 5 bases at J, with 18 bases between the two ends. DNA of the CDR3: TGTGCCAGCAGCCCCACCTCCGGGGGAATGACTGAAGCTTTCTTT. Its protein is CASSPTSGGMTEAFF.

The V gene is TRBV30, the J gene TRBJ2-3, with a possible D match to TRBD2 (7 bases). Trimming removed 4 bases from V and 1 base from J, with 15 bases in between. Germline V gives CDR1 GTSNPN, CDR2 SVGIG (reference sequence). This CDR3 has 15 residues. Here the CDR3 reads CAWTAWGGRTDTQYF. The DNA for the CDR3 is TGTGCCTGGACCGCTTGGGGGGGGCGCACAGATACGCAGTATTTT.

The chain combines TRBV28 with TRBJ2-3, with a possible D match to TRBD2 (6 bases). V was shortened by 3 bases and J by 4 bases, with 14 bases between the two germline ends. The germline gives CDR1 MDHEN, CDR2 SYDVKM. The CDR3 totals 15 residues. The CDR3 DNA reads TGTGCCAGCAGTTTCCCGGGAGTGGGTTCAGATACGCAGTATTTT. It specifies CASSFPGVGSDTQYF.

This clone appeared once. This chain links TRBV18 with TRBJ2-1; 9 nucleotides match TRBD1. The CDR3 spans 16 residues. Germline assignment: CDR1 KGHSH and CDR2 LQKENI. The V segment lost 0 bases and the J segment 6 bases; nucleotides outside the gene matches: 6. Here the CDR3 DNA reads TGTGCCAGCTCACCACCACGGGACAGGGCGTCCAATGAGCAGTTCTTC. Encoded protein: CASSPPRDRASNEQFF. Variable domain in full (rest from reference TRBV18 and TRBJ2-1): NAGVMQNPRHLVRRRGQEARLRCSPMKGHSHVYWYRQLPEEGLKFMVYLQKENIIDESGMPKERFSAEFPKEGPSILRIQQVVRGDSAAYFCASSPPRDRASNEQFFGPGTRLTVL.

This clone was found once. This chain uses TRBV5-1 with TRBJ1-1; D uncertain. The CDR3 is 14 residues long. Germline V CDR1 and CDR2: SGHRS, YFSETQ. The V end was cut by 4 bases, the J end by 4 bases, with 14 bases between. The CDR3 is CASSPTPEGTEAFF. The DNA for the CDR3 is TGCGCCAGCAGCCCGACACCTGAGGGCACTGAAGCTTTCTTT.

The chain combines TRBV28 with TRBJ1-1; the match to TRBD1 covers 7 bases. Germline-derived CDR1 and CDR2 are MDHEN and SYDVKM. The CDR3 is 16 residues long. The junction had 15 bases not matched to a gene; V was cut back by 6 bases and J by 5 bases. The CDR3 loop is CASSYARVPGGTEAFF. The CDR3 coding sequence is TGTGCCAGCAGCTACGCCCGAGTCCCAGGGGGGACTGAAGCTTTCTTT.

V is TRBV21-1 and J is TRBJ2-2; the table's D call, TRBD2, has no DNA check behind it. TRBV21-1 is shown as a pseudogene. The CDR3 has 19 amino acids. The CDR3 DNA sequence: TGTGCCAGCAACCAGACTAAGACCAGACTAGCGGGAGACCCCGGGGAGCTGTTTTTT. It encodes CASNQTKTRLAGDPGELFF.

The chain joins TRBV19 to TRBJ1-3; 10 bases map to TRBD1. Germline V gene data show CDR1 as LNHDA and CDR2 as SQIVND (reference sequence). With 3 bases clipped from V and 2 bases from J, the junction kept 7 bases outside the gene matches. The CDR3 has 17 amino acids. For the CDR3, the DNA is TGTGCCAGTAGTATCTGGCTGACAGGGGGCCCTGGAAACACCATATATTTT. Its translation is CASSIWLTGGPGNTIYF.

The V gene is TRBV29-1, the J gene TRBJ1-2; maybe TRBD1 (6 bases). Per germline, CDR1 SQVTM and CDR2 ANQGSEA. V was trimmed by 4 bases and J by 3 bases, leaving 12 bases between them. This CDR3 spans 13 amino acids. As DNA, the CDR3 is TGCAGCGTTGTTCGGCAGGGGCACTATGGCTACACCTTC. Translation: CSVVRQGHYGYTF.

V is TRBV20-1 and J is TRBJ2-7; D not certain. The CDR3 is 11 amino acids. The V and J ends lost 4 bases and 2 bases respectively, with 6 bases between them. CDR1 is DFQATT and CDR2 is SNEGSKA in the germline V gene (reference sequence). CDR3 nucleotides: TGCAGTGCTACTTTAACCTACGAGCAGTACTTC. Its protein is CSATLTYEQYF.

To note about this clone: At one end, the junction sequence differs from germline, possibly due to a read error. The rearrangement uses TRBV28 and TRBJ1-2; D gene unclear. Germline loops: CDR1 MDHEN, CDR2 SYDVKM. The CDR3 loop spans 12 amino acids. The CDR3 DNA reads TGTGCCAGCAGTTCCAGCGGCCTGAGTAACTCCTTC. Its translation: CASSSSGLSNSF.